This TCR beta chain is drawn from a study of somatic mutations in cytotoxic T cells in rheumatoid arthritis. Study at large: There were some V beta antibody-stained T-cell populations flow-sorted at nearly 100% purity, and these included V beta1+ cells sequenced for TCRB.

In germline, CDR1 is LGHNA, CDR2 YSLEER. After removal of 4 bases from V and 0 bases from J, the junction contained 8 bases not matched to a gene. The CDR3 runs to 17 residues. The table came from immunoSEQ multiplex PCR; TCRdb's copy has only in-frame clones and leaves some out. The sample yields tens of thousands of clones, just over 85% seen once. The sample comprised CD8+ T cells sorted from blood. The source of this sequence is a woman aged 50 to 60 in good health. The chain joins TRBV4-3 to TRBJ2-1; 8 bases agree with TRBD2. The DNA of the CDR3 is TGCGCCAGCAGCCCCTATGGGACTAGAAGCTCCTACAATGAGCAGTTCTTC. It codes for CASSPYGTRSSYNEQFF.